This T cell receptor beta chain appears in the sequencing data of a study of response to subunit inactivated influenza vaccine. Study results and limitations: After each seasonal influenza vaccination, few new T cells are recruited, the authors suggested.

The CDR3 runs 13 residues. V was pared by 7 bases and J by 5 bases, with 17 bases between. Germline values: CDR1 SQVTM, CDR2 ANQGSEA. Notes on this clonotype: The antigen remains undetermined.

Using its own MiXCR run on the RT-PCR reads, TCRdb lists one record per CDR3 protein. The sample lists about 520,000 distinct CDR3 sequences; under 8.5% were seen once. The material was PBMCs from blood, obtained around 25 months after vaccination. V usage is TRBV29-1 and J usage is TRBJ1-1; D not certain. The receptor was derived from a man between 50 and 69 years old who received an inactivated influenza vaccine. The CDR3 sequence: CSGTDGPGTEAFF. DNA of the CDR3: TGCAGCGGTACGGACGGACCTGGGACTGAAGCTTTCTTT.